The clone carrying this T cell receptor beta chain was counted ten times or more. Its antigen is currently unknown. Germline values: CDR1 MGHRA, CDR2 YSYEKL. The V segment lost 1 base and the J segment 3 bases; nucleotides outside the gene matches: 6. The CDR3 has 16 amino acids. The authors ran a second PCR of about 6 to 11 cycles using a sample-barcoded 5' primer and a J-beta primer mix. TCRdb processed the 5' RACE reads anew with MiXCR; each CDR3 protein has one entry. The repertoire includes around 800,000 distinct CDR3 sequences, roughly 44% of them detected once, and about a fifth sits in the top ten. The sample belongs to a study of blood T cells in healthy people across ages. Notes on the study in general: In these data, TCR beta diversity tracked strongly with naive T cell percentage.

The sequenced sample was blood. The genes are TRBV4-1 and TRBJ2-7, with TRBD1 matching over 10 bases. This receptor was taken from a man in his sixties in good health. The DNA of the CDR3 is TGCGCCAGCAGCCAAGCTATAGGACAGGGGGTCTACGAGCAGTACTTC. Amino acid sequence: CASSQAIGQGVYEQYF.